A single T cell receptor (beta chain) is shown here with its context. Its specificity is unknown. The data originate from a study of cytomegalovirus exposure and HLA in healthy donors. Study summary: Out of 300 to 500 genotyped donors, 81% belonged to the Caucasian-associated ancestry cluster. Findings of the study overall: Earlier results showed most TCR beta V segments being productive about 90% or about 30% of the time. The authors later found most CMV-associated TCR beta chains appeared HLA-restricted.

Primers: 60 Vbeta forward and 13 Jbeta reverse. TCRdb keeps only in-frame clones here, not all; method: immunoSEQ multiplex PCR. The sample shows some 200,000 clones, around 73% of them seen only once. The germline V gene encodes CDR1 MDHEN and CDR2 SYDVKM. The CDR3 is 14 amino acids. V was pared by 6 bases and J by 4 bases, with 15 bases between. The sequencing input was PBMCs. The rearrangement links TRBV28 to TRBJ1-2, with no clear D. The sequence was collected from a woman aged 30 to 39 in good health and CMV-seronegative. This CDR3 reads CASSASLRRYGYTF. CDR3 bases: TGTGCCAGCAGCGCCTCCCTCAGGCGCTATGGCTACACCTTC.